These 5 T cell receptor beta chains originate from one sample sequenced in a study of blood T cell repertoires in COVID-19. The assay was immunoSEQ multiplex PCR, and TCRdb's table has in-frame clones only and misses some. The table records a few hundred thousand clones, around 86% of them present only once. The material sequenced was PBMCs or T cells enriched from blood (not recorded which). Source of these receptors: a man aged 35 to 55 who had recovered from COVID-19.

The rearrangement joins TRBV4-2 to TRBJ2-1; possible D gene TRBD2, 6 bases. The CDR3 runs to 16 residues. Germline CDR1 LGHNA, CDR2 YNFKEQ. V was cut by 1 base and J by 6 bases, with 16 bases left in between. The CDR3 sequence: CASSQVLARGGNEQFF. In DNA form, the CDR3 reads TGTGCCAGCAGCCAAGTCCTAGCTCGGGGAGGCAATGAGCAGTTCTTC.

The chain recombines TRBV3-1 (or the pseudogene TRBV3-2) with TRBJ2-7; 8 bases map to TRBD1. V lost 5 bases to trimming and J lost 7 bases; unmatched junction nucleotides: 7. This CDR3 comprises 13 residues. From germline, CDR1 is LGHDT and CDR2 YNNKEL (reference sequence). CDR3 protein: CASSAQGVGEQYF. The CDR3 bases are TGTGCCAGCAGCGCACAGGGGGTAGGGGAGCAGTACTTC.

The chain carries TRBV11-2 and TRBJ2-1; 12 nucleotides match TRBD2. Germline trimming cut 0 bases from V and 4 bases from J; bases unmatched to any gene: 4. The CDR3 length is 17 residues. The V gene's germline CDR1 is SGHAT and CDR2 FQNNGV. The DNA for the CDR3 is TGTGCCAGCAGCTTAGATCTAGCGGGAGGGCTGTACAATGAGCAGTTCTTC. The encoded protein is CASSLDLAGGLYNEQFF.

With regard to this clone: This CDR3 is also generated by other DNA sequences in the sample. This chain uses TRBV11-3 with TRBJ2-1; 7 nucleotides agree with TRBD2. Trimming took 5 bases from V and 0 from J; bases not matched to a gene: 4. This CDR3 spans 15 amino acids. Germline V gene data show CDR1 as SGHNT and CDR2 as YENEEA. CDR3 residues: CASSRGRGSYNEQFF. The CDR3 coding sequence is TGTGCCAGCAGCCGCGGGAGAGGCTCCTACAATGAGCAGTTCTTC. The full variable domain, its missing parts supplied by reference TRBV11-3 and TRBJ2-1, is EAGVVQSPRYKIIEKKQPVAFWCNPISGHNTLYWYLQNLGQGPELLIRYENEEAVDDSQLPKDRFSAERLKGVDSTLKIQPAELGDSAVYLCASSRGRGSYNEQFFGPGTRLTVL.

This sequence joins TRBV27 and TRBJ1-2, with D tentatively TRBD1 (6 bases). The CDR3 has 12 residues. Germline CDR1 reads MNHEY; CDR2 reads SMNVEV (reference sequence). The V and J ends lost 3 bases and 6 bases respectively, with 8 bases between them. The CDR3 loop reads CASSFSGDGYTF. The DNA for the CDR3 is TGTGCCAGCAGTTTCTCAGGGGATGGCTACACCTTC.